The clone carrying this T cell receptor (delta chain) was seen ten or more times. With a far larger clone one base away, a read error is the likely cause. This sample was included in a study of gamma-delta chains in newborns, infants, children. Study in general: Microbial exposure reportedly drives polyclonal innate γδ T cell expansion after birth.

TCRdb ran CATT on the reads. The data show thousands of delta-chain clones, about 0.3% seen once. Germline V gives CDR1 NSMFDY, CDR2 ISSIKDK. The CDR3 is made up of 16 amino acids. The V and J ends lost 0 bases and 5 bases, in that order; junction bases with no gene match: 8. The TCR originated in a child who was a newborn, infant or young child, either healthy, febrile or measles-vaccinated (not recorded which). The chain links TRAV29/DV5 to TRDJ2, with 9 bases fitting TRDD3. Sequencing was done on a sample of blood. CDR3 bases: TGTGCAGCAAGCGAGGCCGGGCTGGGGGATACAGCACAACTCTTCTTT. Translating it yields CAASEAGLGDTAQLFF.